The present TCR beta chain was sequenced within a study of blood T cell repertoires in COVID-19. Study-level information: Samples of COVID-19 (acute and convalescent) were obtained from the United States, Italy and Spain. The cDNA or gDNA used as material had been derived from T cells, B-cell-depleted T cells, or PBMCs.

Germline CDR1 reads SGHAT; CDR2 reads FQNNGV. With 5 bases clipped from V and 4 bases from J, the junction kept 9 bases outside the gene matches. The length of the CDR3 is 15 residues. In the study's own analysis: Estimated nucleated cell counts came from reference gene primer amplification. Sequenced by immunoSEQ multiplex PCR; TCRdb stores in-frame clones only, minus some. That table is the source of V, J and clone size, and D and trimming were worked out from the DNA. The sample consists of about 180,000 clones, approximately 88% of them appearing once. Sequenced: peripheral blood. The TCR comes from a woman in her 30s with acute or convalescent COVID-19. This chain links TRBV11-2 with TRBJ1-1, with TRBD1 matching over 8 bases. CDR3 nucleotides: TGTGCCAGCAGCCCAAGACAGGGGTTGAGCACTGAAGCTTTCTTT. Its protein product is CASSPRQGLSTEAFF.